The 25 T cell receptor beta chains below all came from one sample that was sequenced in a study of blood T cell repertoires in COVID-19. Using immunoSEQ multiplex PCR, the repertoire was profiled, and TCRdb retains in-frame clones only, with some absent. The sample lists fewer than 200,000 clones, approximately 85% occurring once. Material for sequencing was PBMCs or T cells enriched from blood (not recorded which). The receptors derive from a woman under 30 who had recovered from COVID-19.

J is TRBJ1-1 and V is TRBV28; 7 bases agree with TRBD1. The length of the CDR3 is 16 residues. V was pared by 6 bases and J by 0 bases, with 10 bases of the junction left unmatched. Germline loops: CDR1 MDHEN, CDR2 SYDVKM. The CDR3 reads CASSPGDRAMNTEAFF. The DNA of the CDR3 is TGTGCCAGCAGCCCCGGGGACAGAGCAATGAACACTGAAGCTTTCTTT.

This chain joins TRBV4-1 and TRBJ2-3; 12 nucleotides match TRBD2. Germline V gene sequence: CDR1 MGHRA, CDR2 YSYEKL. Germline trimming cut 1 base from V and 11 bases from J; bases unmatched to any gene: 7. The CDR3 extends over 15 amino acids. CDR3 region: CASSQVPTSGGEQYF. The CDR3 nucleotides are TGCGCCAGCAGCCAAGTCCCGACTAGCGGGGGAGAGCAGTATTTT.

The J gene is TRBJ2-1, the V gene TRBV28; 12 bases map to TRBD1. The length of the CDR3 is 16 residues. Unmatched junction bases numbered 5, after V lost 4 bases and J lost 4 bases. CDR1 is MDHEN, CDR2 SYDVKM, per germline. The CDR3 DNA is TGTGCCAGCAGTTCCAGGGACAGGGGGCCATACAATGAGCAGTTCTTC. The encoded protein is CASSSRDRGPYNEQFF.

The V call is TRBV18, the J call TRBJ2-7; TRBD2 matches at 7 bases. Germline-derived CDR1 and CDR2 are KGHSH and LQKENI. The CDR3 totals 15 residues. V was pared by 2 bases and J by 2 bases, with 6 bases of the junction left unmatched. Here the CDR3 reads CASSPGAGVTYEQYF. CDR3 in DNA: TGTGCCAGCTCACCAGGGGCGGGGGTAACCTACGAGCAGTACTTC.

V usage is TRBV27 and J usage is TRBJ1-1; 7 bases match TRBD1. CDR1 MNHEY and CDR2 SMNVEV come from the germline V gene (reference sequence). This CDR3 is built from 12 residues. V lost 6 bases to trimming and J lost 9 bases; unmatched junction nucleotides: 7. For the CDR3, the DNA is TGTGCCAGCAGAGTGGACAGGAGAAAAGCTTTCTTT. This sequence encodes CASRVDRRKAFF.

The chain links TRBV5-1 to TRBJ1-4; tentatively, D is TRBD1 (6 bases). The CDR3 covers 12 residues. Germline V CDR1 and CDR2: SGHRS, YFSETQ. Trimming shortened V by 5 bases and J by 4 bases, and 6 bases separated the two germline ends. For the CDR3, the DNA is TGCGCCAGCAGACAGGGTAATGAAAAACTGTTTTTT. It is translated as CASRQGNEKLFF.

The chain links TRBV6-1 to TRBJ2-3, with 13 bases aligning to TRBD2. The CDR3 covers 16 residues. In germline, CDR1 is MNHNS, CDR2 SASEGT. The V and J ends lost 3 bases and 5 bases, in that order; junction bases with no gene match: 5. The chain's CDR3 is CASSDWGLAGQDTQYF. The CDR3 DNA sequence: TGTGCCAGCAGTGATTGGGGACTAGCGGGACAAGATACGCAGTATTTT.

This clone was picked up one time. The rearrangement links TRBV3-1 (or the pseudogene TRBV3-2) to TRBJ1-2, with 12 bases lining up with TRBD1. CDR3 length: 17 residues. V shed 0 bases, J shed 8 bases, and the junction held 10 bases outside the gene matches. CDR1 and CDR2 (germline): LGHDT, YNNKEL (reference sequence). In DNA form, the CDR3 reads TGTGCCAGCAGCCAAGATGTGGGACAGGGGGCACGGGGAGGCTACACCTTC. Protein sequence: CASSQDVGQGARGGYTF.

V is TRBV6-5 and J is TRBJ2-7; D is possibly TRBD2 (6 bases). V was shortened by 8 bases and J by 5 bases, with 16 bases between the two germline ends. The CDR3 runs 13 residues. Germline V gene data show CDR1 as MNHEY and CDR2 as SVGAGI. CDR3 sequence reads: CASGRREANEQYF. DNA for the CDR3: TGTGCCAGCGGTCGGAGGGAGGCAAACGAGCAGTACTTC.

V usage is TRBV4-1 and J usage is TRBJ2-7; 7 bases are a match to TRBD1. The V and J ends lost 4 bases and 6 bases, in that order; junction bases with no gene match: 9. Germline CDR1 reads MGHRA; CDR2 reads YSYEKL. This CDR3 contains 14 residues. The CDR3 DNA sequence: TGCGCCAGCAGCCTCCACAGGGGTCAGGGCGAGCAGTACTTC. Translation: CASSLHRGQGEQYF.

V is TRBV6-5 and J is TRBJ2-7; maybe TRBD2 (7 bases). The CDR3 loop spans 14 amino acids. Germline CDR1 and CDR2: MNHEY and SVGAGI. Trimming cost V 6 bases and J 3 bases, with 15 bases left between them. For the CDR3, the DNA is TGTGCCAGCAGGACCGCGGGGGCGGGCTACGAGCAGTACTTC. It is translated as CASRTAGAGYEQYF.

The chain has TRBV19 and TRBJ1-6; the D is unclear. Germline values: CDR1 LNHDA, CDR2 SQIVND (reference sequence). The V and J ends lost 5 bases and 11 bases respectively, with 10 bases between them. This CDR3 is built from 12 residues. The CDR3 loop reads CASSPLEAPLHF. The CDR3 DNA is TGTGCCAGTAGTCCCTTGGAGGCACCCCTCCACTTT.

The rearrangement uses TRBV28 and TRBJ1-3; D gene uncertain. V was pared by 3 bases and J by 4 bases, with 4 bases between. The CDR3 is 12 residues long. In germline, CDR1 is MDHEN, CDR2 SYDVKM. The CDR3 region has the DNA TGTGCCAGCAGTTTCAGGGGAAACACCATATATTTT. Translation: CASSFRGNTIYF.

The chain combines TRBV30 with TRBJ2-7; 11 bases fit TRBD1. Germline CDR1 reads GTSNPN; CDR2 reads SVGIG (reference sequence). V lost 5 bases, J lost 11 bases, and 11 bases stayed unmatched. The CDR3 runs to 13 residues. The CDR3 nucleotides read TGTGCCTGGGACAATACCCCGGGACAGGGGGAGTACTTC. Residues: CAWDNTPGQGEYF.

V usage is TRBV5-1 and J usage is TRBJ1-1, with D possibly TRBD1 on 6 matching bases. CDR3 length: 15 amino acids. Trimming shortened V by 7 bases and J by 4 bases, and 20 bases separated the two germline ends. Germline V CDR1 and CDR2: SGHRS, YFSETQ. CDR3 amino acids: CASGKGTSAGTEAFF. In nucleotides, the CDR3 is TGCGCCAGCGGCAAAGGGACATCGGCAGGCACTGAAGCTTTCTTT.

CDR3: CASSLAAGGRYEQYF. The CDR3, as DNA: TGTGCCAGCAGCTTAGCGGCAGGGGGCCGGTACGAGCAGTACTTC. This chain uses TRBV7-6 with TRBJ2-7; 8 positions match TRBD1. CDR1 and CDR2 from the germline V gene are SGHVS and FNYEAQ. The junction had 5 bases not matched to a gene; V was cut back by 0 bases and J by 4 bases. The CDR3 runs 15 residues.

Only a few counts were recorded for this clone. The J gene is TRBJ1-6, the V gene TRBV20-1; D might be TRBD1 (5 bases). In germline, CDR1 is DFQATT, CDR2 SNEGSKA (reference sequence). The ends were cut back, 3 bases at V and 5 bases at J, with 17 bases in the middle. The CDR3 has 16 residues. DNA for the CDR3: TGCAGTGCTAGTTTCCTGGAACAGGTGGATAATTCACCCCTCCACTTT. This codes for CSASFLEQVDNSPLHF.

The chain employs TRBV7-6 and TRBJ1-1; TRBD1 is a possible D gene (5 bases). Germline V gene sequence: CDR1 SGHVS, CDR2 FNYEAQ. The CDR3 consists of 15 residues. Trimming removed 5 bases at V and 5 bases at J, with 18 bases between. Written as DNA, the CDR3 is TGTGCCAGCAGCCCAAACCTACCGGGGGGAACTGAAGCTTTCTTT. Encoded protein: CASSPNLPGGTEAFF.

The chain uses TRBV28 and TRBJ1-4; weak D call: TRBD1 (6 bases). Germline assignment: CDR1 MDHEN and CDR2 SYDVKM. V was clipped by 6 bases and J by 8 bases, with 16 bases between them. CDR3 length: 14 residues. The CDR3 bases are TGTGCCAGCAGAAACGGGGGGGCTAGCGAAAAACTGTTTTTT. Encoded protein: CASRNGGASEKLFF.

The rearrangement joins TRBV5-4 to TRBJ1-2; unclear D gene. V lost 0 bases to trimming and J lost 3 bases, with 6 bases between them. In germline, CDR1 is SGHNT, CDR2 YYREEE (reference sequence). The CDR3 consists of 13 residues. DNA for the CDR3: TGTGCCAGCAGCTTGGTCACGGACTATGGCTACACCTTC. Its translation is CASSLVTDYGYTF.

The DNA of the CDR3 is TGCAGCGTTGAAACAGGGGGCTCTGGAAACACCATATATTTT. As protein: CSVETGGSGNTIYF. This chain uses TRBV29-1 with TRBJ1-3; TRBD1 aligns across 8 bases. V trimming: 2 bases; J trimming: 0 bases; junction bases outside the gene matches: 0. This CDR3 spans 14 amino acids. Germline V gene sequence: CDR1 SQVTM, CDR2 ANQGSEA.

CDR3 sequence: CASSYKSMTDRAFAEAFF. CDR3 DNA sequence: TGTGCCAGCAGCTATAAATCAATGACGGACAGGGCTTTCGCTGAAGCTTTCTTT. V is TRBV7-2 and J is TRBJ1-1; TRBD1 matches 8 bases. Germline lookup yields CDR1 SGHTA and CDR2 FQGNSA. Germline trimming cut 4 bases from V and 6 bases from J; bases unmatched to any gene: 19. The length of the CDR3 is 18 residues.

The chain combines TRBV9 with TRBJ2-5, with 10 bases fitting TRBD1. This CDR3 region has 15 residues. V dropped 2 bases and J dropped 5; count of bases not matched to a gene: 6. Germline V gives CDR1 SGDLS, CDR2 YYNGEE. The CDR3 DNA reads as TGTGCCAGCAGCGTGGGGACAGGGGATGTGGAGACCCAGTACTTC. Encoded protein: CASSVGTGDVETQYF.

The rearrangement joins TRBV2 to TRBJ2-7; 10 nucleotides match TRBD1. The CDR3 has 16 amino acids. The trim removed 2 bases at V and 5 bases at J, leaving 9 bases unmatched. Germline CDR1 reads SNHLY; CDR2 reads FYNNEI. Written as DNA, the CDR3 is TGTGCCAGCAGTGAAATCCCGGGACAGGGGCTTGACGAGCAGTACTTC. Its translation: CASSEIPGQGLDEQYF.

In its sample, this clone was seen once. The chain carries TRBV7-2 and TRBJ2-1; the match to TRBD1 covers 8 bases. The V gene end was trimmed by 4 bases and the J gene end by 6 bases; junction bases not matched to a gene: 11. Germline loops: CDR1 SGHTA, CDR2 FQGNSA. The CDR3 contains 16 residues. CDR3 sequence (DNA): TGTGCCAGCAGCTCCTACCGGGACAGGAGGGTCAATGAGCAGTTCTTC. Amino acids: CASSSYRDRRVNEQFF. Full variable domain (missing parts from reference TRBV7-2 and TRBJ2-1): GAGVSQSPSNKVTEKGKDVELRCDPISGHTALYWYRQSLGQGLEFLIYFQGNSAPDKSGLPSDRFSAERTGGSVSTLTIQRTQQEDSAVYLCASSSYRDRRVNEQFFGPGTRLTVL.